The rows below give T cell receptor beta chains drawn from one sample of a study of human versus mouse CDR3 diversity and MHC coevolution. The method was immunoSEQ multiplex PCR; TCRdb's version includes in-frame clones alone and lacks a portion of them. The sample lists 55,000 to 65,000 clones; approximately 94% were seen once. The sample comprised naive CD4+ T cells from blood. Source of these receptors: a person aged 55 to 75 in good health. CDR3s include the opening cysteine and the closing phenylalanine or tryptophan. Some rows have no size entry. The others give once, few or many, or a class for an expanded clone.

CDR3 protein: CASSTGLAGGPGEQYF
V gene: TRBV6-6
J gene: TRBJ2-7
clone size: once

CDR3 protein: CATSRDKGEKLFF
V gene: TRBV15
J gene: TRBJ1-4
clone size: NA

CDR3 protein: CASSSDLAGGSYEQYF
V gene: TRBV7-9
J gene: TRBJ2-7
clone size: NA

CDR3 protein: CASSELLGPRDTGELFF
V gene: TRBV2
J gene: TRBJ2-2
clone size: NA

CDR3 protein: CASSLAPSGFEQYF
V gene: TRBV11-2
J gene: TRBJ2-7
clone size: NA

CDR3 protein: CASSRGPQPNSDTQYF
V gene: TRBV2
J gene: TRBJ2-3
clone size: NA

CDR3 protein: CASTAGGSYEQYF
V gene: TRBV5-1
J gene: TRBJ2-7
clone size: NA

CDR3 protein: CASSTGQGATGRTQYF
V gene: TRBV5-4
J gene: TRBJ2-5
clone size: NA

CDR3 protein: CASTEVGTEAFF
V gene: TRBV28
J gene: TRBJ1-1
clone size: once

CDR3 protein: CASSQEGSTRTDTQYF
V gene: TRBV4-1
J gene: TRBJ2-3
clone size: NA

CDR3 protein: CASSLPSGGARYEQYF
V gene: TRBV28
J gene: TRBJ2-7
clone size: NA

CDR3 protein: CASSLAFYSTDTQYF
V gene: TRBV5-1
J gene: TRBJ2-3
clone size: NA

CDR3 protein: CASSVDPGKSYGYTF
V gene: TRBV9
J gene: TRBJ1-2
clone size: once

CDR3 protein: CASSPSREGEQYF
V gene: TRBV18
J gene: TRBJ2-7
clone size: NA

CDR3 protein: CATLGSAGGETQYF
V gene: TRBV6-5
J gene: TRBJ2-5
clone size: NA

CDR3 protein: CASSEMSDFIANYGYTF
V gene: TRBV6-1
J gene: TRBJ1-2
clone size: NA

CDR3 protein: CASSYTAGGPNEQFF
V gene: TRBV6-5
J gene: TRBJ2-1
clone size: NA

CDR3 protein: CASGGGANYGYTF
V gene: TRBV6-1
J gene: TRBJ1-2
clone size: NA

CDR3 protein: CASSPGGGTQYF
V gene: TRBV6-6
J gene: TRBJ2-5
clone size: NA

CDR3 protein: CASSPAGDPNTGELFF
V gene: TRBV5-1
J gene: TRBJ2-2
clone size: once

CDR3 protein: CASSLSSEGGIEQYF
V gene: TRBV7-2
J gene: TRBJ2-7
clone size: NA

CDR3 protein: CASSRGDARNEKLFF
V gene: TRBV5-4
J gene: TRBJ1-4
clone size: NA